One sample yielded the 25 T cell receptor beta chains listed below, sequenced in a study of blood T cell repertoires in COVID-19. The assay was immunoSEQ multiplex PCR, and TCRdb's table has in-frame clones only and misses some. The table has about 150,000 clones, 85% to 90% seen once. Sequenced material: peripheral blood. All receptors derive from a man at least 80 years old with acute or convalescent COVID-19.

The chain carries TRBV28 and TRBJ1-5; the D gene is possibly TRBD1 (5 bases). V lost 8 bases and J lost 3, with 11 bases in between. CDR1 is MDHEN, CDR2 SYDVKM, per germline. There are 13 residues in the CDR3. CDR3 in amino acids: CASYQGFNQPQHF. CDR3 in DNA: TGTGCCAGCTACCAGGGTTTCAATCAGCCCCAGCATTTT.

This clone came up once. The chain couples TRBV7-2 to TRBJ2-1; the D gene is possibly TRBD2 (5 bases). V lost 1 base and J lost 3, with 16 bases in between. CDR3 length: 17 amino acids. Germline values: CDR1 SGHTA, CDR2 FQGNSA. The CDR3 DNA follows: TGTGCCAGCAGCTTAGATTTTGTCGGACTGGACTACAATGAGCAGTTCTTC. It translates to CASSLDFVGLDYNEQFF.

The rearrangement uses TRBV25-1 and TRBJ1-1, with D perhaps matching TRBD1 (6 bases). CDR1 MGHDK and CDR2 SYGVNS come from the germline V gene. Trimming took 2 bases from V and 5 from J, leaving 12 bases between them. This CDR3 is built from 14 residues. DNA for the CDR3: TGTGCCAGCAGTGAACTTGGGGGCAGTACTGAAGCTTTCTTT. It translates to CASSELGGSTEAFF.

V is TRBV2 and J is TRBJ2-7, with D tentatively TRBD2 (5 bases). Germline V gene sequence: CDR1 SNHLY, CDR2 FYNNEI. V was shortened by 2 bases and J by 4 bases, with 9 bases between the two germline ends. The CDR3 runs to 13 residues. Here the CDR3 reads CASSEYAGYEQYF. The CDR3 DNA follows: TGTGCCAGCAGTGAATACGCGGGTTACGAGCAGTACTTC.

V gene TRBV10-3 combines with J gene TRBJ1-5; no firm D call. The length of the CDR3 is 13 residues. The V end lost 3 bases, the J end lost 3 bases, and 6 bases lay between the germline ends. CDR1 ENHRY and CDR2 SYGVKD come from the germline V gene. CDR3 bases: TGTGCCATCAGTGACAGTTCCAATCAGCCCCAGCATTTT. This gives the protein CAISDSSNQPQHF.

The chain carries TRBV6-5 and TRBJ1-2; 7 bases line up with TRBD1. This CDR3 region has 14 residues. The V gene's germline CDR1 is MNHEY and CDR2 SVGAGI. With V trimmed by 6 bases and J by 1 base, 5 bases remained unmatched. CDR3 coding DNA: TGTGCCAGCAGGCCGGGACAGCATAACTATGGCTACACCTTC. Residues: CASRPGQHNYGYTF.

This chain connects TRBV2 to TRBJ2-2, with 8 bases lining up with TRBD1. The V and J ends lost 4 bases and 5 bases, in that order; junction bases with no gene match: 3. This CDR3 spans 14 amino acids. Germline V lookup: CDR1 SNHLY, CDR2 FYNNEI. The CDR3 region is CASSATGGTGELFF. DNA of the CDR3: TGTGCCAGCAGTGCTACAGGGGGGACCGGGGAGCTGTTTTTT.

This sequence joins TRBV5-1 and TRBJ1-6, with D hard to call. Trimming removed 5 bases at V and 8 bases at J, with 17 bases between. The germline V gene has CDR1 SGHRS and CDR2 YFSETQ. CDR3 length: 15 residues. Here the CDR3 reads CASRTTLLGDSPLHF. CDR3 nucleotide sequence: TGCGCCAGCAGGACGACGCTGTTGGGAGATTCACCCCTCCACTTT.

CDR3 region: CASYGASGGYTF. The CDR3 DNA is TGTGCCAGTTATGGGGCCAGTGGTGGCTACACCTTC. This rearrangement joins TRBV19 to TRBJ1-2; D might be TRBD1 (5 bases). This CDR3 is 12 amino acids long. The germline CDR1 and CDR2 sequences are LNHDA and SQIVND (reference sequence). Trimming removed 8 bases at V and 7 bases at J, with 14 bases between.

The chain is built from TRBV3-1 (or the pseudogene TRBV3-2) and TRBJ1-5; the D gene is possibly TRBD1 (6 bases). The CDR3 is 15 residues long. CDR1 and CDR2 (germline): LGHDT, YNNKEL (reference sequence). Trimming removed 1 base at V and 6 bases at J, with 13 bases between. The CDR3 bases are TGTGCCAGCAGCCAAGGAATAACAGGGTTTCAGCCCCAGCATTTT. It codes for CASSQGITGFQPQHF.

The rearrangement joins TRBV29-1 to TRBJ1-2; TRBD1 matches at 8 bases. Germline loops: CDR1 SQVTM, CDR2 ANQGSEA. The CDR3 is made up of 14 amino acids. With 6 bases clipped from V and 8 bases from J, the junction kept 14 bases outside the gene matches. DNA of the CDR3: TGCAGCGTCCAAAAACAGGGGGGTCTTCGGGGCTACACCTTC. This encodes CSVQKQGGLRGYTF.

This clone has a single count. This chain joins TRBV9 and TRBJ1-6; 8 nucleotides agree with TRBD1. Germline CDR1 reads SGDLS; CDR2 reads YYNGEE. This CDR3 comprises 15 residues. The trim removed 4 bases at V and 7 bases at J, leaving 7 bases unmatched. CDR3 in DNA: TGTGCCAGCAGCACCCGGACAGGGCCCAATTCACCCCTCCACTTT. Translating gives CASSTRTGPNSPLHF.

The chain combines TRBV2 with TRBJ1-1; the D is unclear. Per germline, CDR1 SNHLY and CDR2 FYNNEI. This CDR3 spans 13 amino acids. Trimming left V 4 bases short and J 1 base short, with 7 bases between. CDR3 sequence (DNA): TGTGCCAGCAGTGTCGACACGAACACTGAAGCTTTCTTT. This encodes CASSVDTNTEAFF.

This clone was found a few times. The chain is built from TRBV19 and TRBJ2-7, with 13 bases fitting TRBD2. Trimming removed 5 bases from V and 0 bases from J; junction bases left unmatched: 4. Germline CDR1 reads LNHDA; CDR2 reads SQIVND (reference sequence). The CDR3 covers 16 residues. The CDR3: CASSLGTSGISYEQYF. In DNA form, the CDR3 reads TGTGCCAGTAGTCTAGGGACTAGCGGGATCTCCTACGAGCAGTACTTC.

CDR3 amino acids: CASSLGRGVRDQPQHF. CDR3 coding DNA: TGTGCCAGTAGTCTTGGCAGGGGAGTTCGGGATCAGCCCCAGCATTTT. J is TRBJ1-5 and V is TRBV19, with D possibly being TRBD1 (6 bases). This CDR3 comprises 16 residues. Germline V gene data show CDR1 as LNHDA and CDR2 as SQIVND (reference sequence). The V and J ends lost 5 bases and 5 bases respectively, with 19 bases between them.

This clone was counted a single time. The chain has TRBV7-9 and TRBJ2-5; the D gene is possibly TRBD1 (6 bases). This CDR3 has 14 amino acids. Germline V gene sequence: CDR1 SEHNR, CDR2 FQNEAQ (reference sequence). Trimming pared 5 bases from V and 2 bases from J, leaving 12 bases between. The DNA of the CDR3 is TGTGCCAGCAGCCTAATCGGACAGCAAGAGACCCAGTACTTC. Translating gives CASSLIGQQETQYF.

Worth noting for this clone: Other DNA sequences of this sample code for an identical CDR3. The rearrangement uses TRBV27 and TRBJ2-3; 7 bases map to TRBD2. V lost 3 bases to trimming and J lost 5 bases; unmatched junction nucleotides: 2. The CDR3 is 13 amino acids. Per germline, CDR1 MNHEY and CDR2 SMNVEV (reference sequence). CDR3 bases: TGTGCCAGCAGTTTCTTAGCGGGAGATACGCAGTATTTT. Amino acids: CASSFLAGDTQYF.

The chain combines TRBV5-1 with TRBJ2-1, with D unresolved. Trimming took 1 base from V and 6 from J, leaving 11 bases between them. The CDR3 spans 14 residues. Germline V gene lookup returns CDR1 SGHRS and CDR2 YFSETQ. This CDR3 is CASSLTDSRNEQFF. The CDR3 coding sequence is TGCGCCAGCAGCTTGACTGACTCACGCAATGAGCAGTTCTTC.

The chain is built from TRBV7-2 and TRBJ2-3; tentative D call: TRBD2 (6 bases). The germline V gene encodes CDR1 SGHTA and CDR2 FQGNSA. The V end lost 1 base, the J end lost 1 base, and 9 bases lay between the germline ends. The CDR3 totals 15 residues. CDR3 residues: CASSLGRGGTDTQYF. CDR3 coding DNA: TGTGCCAGCAGCTTAGGGCGCGGGGGCACAGATACGCAGTATTTT.

This chain connects TRBV5-6 to TRBJ1-4, with a tentative D call TRBD1 (6 bases). Trimming removed 0 bases at V and 8 bases at J, with 11 bases between. The CDR3 has 14 residues. Germline V CDR1 and CDR2: SGHDT, YYEEEE. The CDR3 DNA follows: TGTGCCAGCAGCTTGGCCCAGGGGACGGAAAAACTGTTTTTT. It codes for CASSLAQGTEKLFF.

The chain joins TRBV7-8 to TRBJ2-7; 8 bases line up with TRBD1. Germline V gene lookup returns CDR1 SGHVS and CDR2 FQNEAQ. The V segment lost 5 bases and the J segment 2 bases; nucleotides outside the gene matches: 8. CDR3 length: 15 amino acids. CDR3 region: CASSTGTGNPYEQYF. CDR3 nucleotides: TGTGCCAGCAGCACCGGGACAGGCAACCCCTACGAGCAGTACTTC.

This clone appeared once. The J gene is TRBJ2-7, the V gene TRBV30; TRBD1 aligns across 7 bases. This CDR3 region has 14 residues. Per germline, CDR1 GTSNPN and CDR2 SVGIG (reference sequence). With 0 bases clipped from V and 2 bases from J, the junction kept 4 bases outside the gene matches. CDR3 in amino acids: CAWSVGQGAYEQYF. CDR3 nucleotides: TGTGCCTGGAGTGTAGGGCAGGGGGCCTACGAGCAGTACTTC. The full variable domain, with the rest looked up from reference TRBV30 and TRBJ2-7, is SQTIHQWPATLVQPVGSPLSLECTVEGTSNPNLYWYRQAAGRGLQLLFYSVGIGQISSEVPQNLSASRPQDRQFILSSKKLLLSDSGFYLCAWSVGQGAYEQYFGPGTRLTVT.

The chain combines TRBV3-1 (or the pseudogene TRBV3-2) with TRBJ2-3; TRBD2 matches 9 bases. V dropped 1 base and J dropped 1; count of bases not matched to a gene: 9. CDR1 and CDR2 (germline): LGHDT, YNNKEL (reference sequence). The CDR3 has 18 amino acids. This chain's CDR3 is CASSQVTSGRIGTDTQYF. Here the CDR3 DNA reads TGTGCCAGCAGCCAAGTTACTAGCGGGCGGATCGGCACAGATACGCAGTATTTT.

The V call is TRBV18, the J call TRBJ1-1; unclear D gene. Germline loops: CDR1 KGHSH, CDR2 LQKENI. This CDR3 spans 14 amino acids. Trimming removed 3 bases from V and 2 bases from J, with 10 bases in between. CDR3 coding DNA: TGTGCCAGCTCACCGCAAGTAGTTAACACTGAAGCTTTCTTT. Protein sequence: CASSPQVVNTEAFF.

The V gene is TRBV3-1 (or the pseudogene TRBV3-2), the J gene TRBJ2-5; 11 nucleotides agree with TRBD2. CDR3 length: 16 amino acids. Trimming took 4 bases from V and 5 from J; bases not matched to a gene: 9. Per germline, CDR1 LGHDT and CDR2 YNNKEL (reference sequence). This chain's CDR3 is CASSLSTSGDDETQYF. The CDR3 DNA reads as TGTGCCAGCAGCCTCTCGACTAGCGGGGACGACGAGACCCAGTACTTC.